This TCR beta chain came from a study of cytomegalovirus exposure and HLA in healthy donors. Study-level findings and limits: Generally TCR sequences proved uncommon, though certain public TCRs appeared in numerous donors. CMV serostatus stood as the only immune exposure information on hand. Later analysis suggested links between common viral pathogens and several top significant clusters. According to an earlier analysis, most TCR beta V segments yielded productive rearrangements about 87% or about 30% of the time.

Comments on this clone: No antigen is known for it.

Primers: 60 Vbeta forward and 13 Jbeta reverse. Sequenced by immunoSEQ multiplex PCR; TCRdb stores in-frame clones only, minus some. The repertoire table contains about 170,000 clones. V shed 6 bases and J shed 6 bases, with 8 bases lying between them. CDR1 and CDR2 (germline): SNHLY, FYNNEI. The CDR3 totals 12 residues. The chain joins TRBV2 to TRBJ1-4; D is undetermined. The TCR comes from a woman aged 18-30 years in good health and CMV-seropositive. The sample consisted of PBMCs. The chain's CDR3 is CASRGDHEKLFF. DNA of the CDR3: TGTGCCAGCAGGGGAGACCATGAAAAACTGTTTTTT.